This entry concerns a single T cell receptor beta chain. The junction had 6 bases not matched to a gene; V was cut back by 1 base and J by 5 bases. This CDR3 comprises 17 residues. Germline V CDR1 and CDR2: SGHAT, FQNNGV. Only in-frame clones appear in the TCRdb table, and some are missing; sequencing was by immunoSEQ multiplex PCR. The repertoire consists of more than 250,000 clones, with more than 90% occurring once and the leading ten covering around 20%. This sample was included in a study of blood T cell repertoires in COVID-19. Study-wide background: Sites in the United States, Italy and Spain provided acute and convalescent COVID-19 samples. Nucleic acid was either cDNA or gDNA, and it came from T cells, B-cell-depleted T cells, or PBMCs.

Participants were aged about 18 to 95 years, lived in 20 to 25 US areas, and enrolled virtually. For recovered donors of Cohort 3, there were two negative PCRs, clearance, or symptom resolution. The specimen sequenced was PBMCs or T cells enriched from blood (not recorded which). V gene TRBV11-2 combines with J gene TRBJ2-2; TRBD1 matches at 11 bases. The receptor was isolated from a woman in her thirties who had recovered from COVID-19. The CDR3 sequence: CASSLVPGTGGTGELFF. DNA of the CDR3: TGTGCCAGCAGCTTAGTCCCCGGGACAGGGGGGACCGGGGAGCTGTTTTTT. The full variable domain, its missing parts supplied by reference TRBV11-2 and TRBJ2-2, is EAGVAQSPRYKIIEKRQSVAFWCNPISGHATLYWYQQILGQGPKLLIQFQNNGVVDDSQLPKDRFSAERLKGVDSTLKIQPAKLEDSAVYLCASSLVPGTGGTGELFFGEGSRLTVL.